This record looks at one T cell receptor beta chain sequence and its context. Trimming stripped 3 bases from V and 14 bases from J, with 17 bases between. The CDR3 has 13 amino acids. Germline V CDR1 and CDR2: LNHDA, SQIVND (reference sequence). The data were obtained in a study of glioma-infiltrating T cells after dendritic cell vaccination. Libraries were prepared by immunoSEQ multiplex PCR; TCRdb keeps only in-frame clonotypes and omits some of them. The table records about 82,000 clones, 75% to 90% of them present only once. Described time point: after dendritic cell vaccination, including at tumor progression/relapse.

This chain uses TRBV19 with TRBJ2-1, with a tentative D call TRBD1 (5 bases). The source material was blood, sampled after dendritic cell vaccination. This sequence was found in a human donor with glioblastoma. CDR3: CASSIRSGETEFF. The CDR3, as DNA: TGTGCCAGTAGTATTAGGTCAGGTGAGACAGAGTTCTTC.